What follows are 12 T cell receptor beta chains derived from one specimen sequenced in a study of shared clonotypes between healthy human individuals. Clones were sequenced by immunoSEQ multiplex PCR, and TCRdb holds only the in-frame ones, with some missing. The sample comprises 1.5 million to 2.5 million clones, about 95% of which are singletons, and more than 0.9% rests with the top ten. Terminally differentiated effector memory CD45RA+ cells were left out of the naive CD8 fraction, which was CD45RO-negative and positively selected for CCR7. The sequenced sample was naive CD8+ T cells sorted from blood. The receptors originated from a man between 18 and 29 years old in good health.

The rearrangement links TRBV19 to TRBJ2-5, with D uncertain. CDR1 is LNHDA and CDR2 is SQIVND in the germline V gene (reference sequence). With 3 bases removed from V and 5 bases from J, the gap between germline ends came to 13 bases. This CDR3 is built from 14 residues. This CDR3 is CASSMVGLGETQYF. CDR3 nucleotide sequence: TGTGCCAGTAGTATGGTGGGTCTGGGGGAGACCCAGTACTTC. Supplemented by reference TRBV19 and TRBJ2-5, the full variable domain reads DGGITQSPKYLFRKEGQNVTLSCEQNLNHDAMYWYRQDPGQGLRLIYYSQIVNDFQKGDIAEGYSVSREKKESFPLTVTSAQKNPTAFYLCASSMVGLGETQYFGPGTRLLVL.

The chain recombines TRBV7-9 with TRBJ1-2; TRBD1 matches 8 bases. V was pared by 2 bases and J by 4 bases, with 9 bases of the junction left unmatched. The CDR3 extends over 16 amino acids. Germline V lookup: CDR1 SEHNR, CDR2 FQNEAQ (reference sequence). As DNA, the CDR3 is TGTGCCAGCAGCTTATCTTCAGGGGGCCATGTCTATGGCTACACCTTC. Its translation is CASSLSSGGHVYGYTF.

The chain carries TRBV5-6 and TRBJ2-2; the D call may be TRBD1 or TRBD2 (5 bases each). The germline V gene encodes CDR1 SGHDT and CDR2 YYEEEE. The CDR3 is made up of 15 amino acids. The V gene lost 4 bases and the J gene lost 1 base, with 11 bases spanning the gap. CDR3 protein: CASSRGRENTGELFF. For the CDR3, the DNA is TGTGCCAGCAGCCGGGGCAGGGAGAACACCGGGGAGCTGTTTTTT.

DNA of the CDR3: TGTGCCAGCAGCCCCGGGACTAGCGGGGATCTGGATACGCAGTATTTT. It is translated as CASSPGTSGDLDTQYF. The chain carries TRBV7-9 and TRBJ2-3; 13 nucleotides align to TRBD2. The junction had 8 bases not matched to a gene; V was cut back by 5 bases and J by 6 bases. This CDR3 has 16 amino acids. From germline, CDR1 is SEHNR and CDR2 FQNEAQ (reference sequence).

This chain joins TRBV5-1 and TRBJ2-7, with TRBD1 as a possible D gene (6 bases). The CDR3 runs to 16 residues. V lost 0 bases, J lost 2 bases, and 15 bases lay in between. In germline, CDR1 is SGHRS, CDR2 YFSETQ. The CDR3 sequence is CASSLVTGSSPYEQYF. CDR3 DNA: TGCGCCAGCAGCTTGGTAACAGGGTCTTCCCCCTACGAGCAGTACTTC.

This chain's CDR3 is CASSQDLGNTIYF. The DNA for the CDR3 is TGCGCCAGCAGCCAAGATTTGGGAAACACCATATATTTT. This chain links TRBV4-1 with TRBJ1-3; D remains ambiguous. From germline, CDR1 is MGHRA and CDR2 YSYEKL. This CDR3 region has 13 residues. V lost 0 bases and J 4 bases, leaving 4 bases between the germline ends.

The chain has TRBV7-8 and TRBJ2-1, with TRBD2 matching 7 bases. V dropped 1 base and J dropped 8; count of bases not matched to a gene: 5. The CDR3 totals 14 residues. Germline lookup yields CDR1 SGHVS and CDR2 FQNEAQ. This chain's CDR3 is CASSLGGGSYEQFF. The CDR3, as DNA: TGTGCCAGCAGCTTAGGGGGGGGTAGCTATGAGCAGTTCTTC. The complete variable domain, with remaining parts taken from reference TRBV7-8 and TRBJ2-1, reads GAGVSQSPRYKVAKRGQDVALRCDPISGHVSLFWYQQALGQGPEFLTYFQNEAQLDKSGLPSDRFFAERPEGSVSTLKIQRTQQEDSAVYLCASSLGGGSYEQFFGPGTRLTVL.

This chain connects TRBV19 to TRBJ2-7; D unresolved. V was shortened by 5 bases and J by 2 bases, with 10 bases between the two germline ends. The CDR3 sequence is 13 residues long. Germline CDR1 reads LNHDA; CDR2 reads SQIVND (reference sequence). The chain's CDR3 is CASSPSLAYEQYF. The CDR3 DNA is TGTGCCAGTAGTCCCTCCTTAGCCTACGAGCAGTACTTC. Combining the CDR3 with reference TRBV19 and TRBJ2-7 gives the whole variable domain DGGITQSPKYLFRKEGQNVTLSCEQNLNHDAMYWYRQDPGQGLRLIYYSQIVNDFQKGDIAEGYSVSREKKESFPLTVTSAQKNPTAFYLCASSPSLAYEQYFGPGTRLTVT.

The CDR3 loop is CASSPIVGGGLETQYF. As DNA, the CDR3 is TGCGCCAGCAGCCCGATAGTGGGTGGTGGGCTGGAGACCCAGTACTTC. The V gene is TRBV4-1, the J gene TRBJ2-5; D gene unclear. The length of the CDR3 is 16 residues. The germline V and J ends were trimmed by 4 bases and 5 bases, with 20 bases remaining between them. Germline CDR1 MGHRA, CDR2 YSYEKL.

The gene calls are TRBV6-5 and TRBJ1-4; D is ambiguous. The CDR3 extends over 16 amino acids. The germline V and J ends were trimmed by 3 bases and 7 bases, with 18 bases remaining between them. Germline V lookup: CDR1 MNHEY, CDR2 SVGAGI. CDR3 bases: TGTGCCAGCAGTTATCTTGGCAGACCAGAAGGTGAAAAACTGTTTTTT. It specifies CASSYLGRPEGEKLFF.

The V gene is TRBV5-4, the J gene TRBJ1-4; unclear D gene. This CDR3 contains 14 residues. V was trimmed by 0 bases and J by 7 bases, leaving 10 bases between them. CDR1 is SGHNT and CDR2 is YYREEE in the germline V gene (reference sequence). The CDR3 DNA is TGTGCCAGCAGCTTGGATAGGAACGGTGAAAAACTGTTTTTT. Translating it yields CASSLDRNGEKLFF.

The J gene is TRBJ1-1, the V gene TRBV10-1, with a tentative D call TRBD1 (5 bases). V was trimmed by 3 bases and J by 4 bases, leaving 15 bases between them. From germline, CDR1 is WNHNN and CDR2 SYGVQD (reference sequence). There are 15 residues in the CDR3. The CDR3 nucleotides read TGCGCCAGCAGTGAAACCAGGGAGCCCATCACTGAAGCTTTCTTT. It is translated as CASSETREPITEAFF.